This TCR beta chain was sequenced in a study of T cell responses to AZD1222 COVID-19 vaccine. Per germline, CDR1 KGHSH and CDR2 LQKENI. The length of the CDR3 is 20 residues. As regards this clone: Its specificity is not known. A read error may produce the germline difference seen at one junction end.

Findings of the study overall: Without day 14 samples, only post-peak T cell repertoires were studied. There were mostly white British donors and more females than males, and clonal diversity was possibly underestimated. Reportedly, nearly half of unique spike TCRs recognized epitopes outside B.1.351/B.1.1.7 mutations.

Pooling of second doses given at about 4 or about 12 weeks was done. Here immunoSEQ multiplex PCR was the method, and the copy in TCRdb shows in-frame clones only, minus some. The sample contains roughly 130,000 clones, approximately 90% of which appear only once. The chain employs TRBV18 and TRBJ2-1; 9 positions match TRBD2. The source is an adult who received the AZD1222 COVID-19 vaccine. The sequenced sample was peripheral blood, obtained 28 days after the second AZD1222 dose. This CDR3 reads CASSRVALAGTLKTYNEQFF. The CDR3 nucleotides are TGTGCCAGCTCACGCGTAGCCCTAGCGGGAACTCTAAAAACCTACAATGAGCAATTCTTC.